The source of this T cell receptor beta chain is a study of T cell responses to AZD1222 COVID-19 vaccine. Study-wide context: Second doses that came at about 4 or about 12 weeks were put together. Whole-study results and caveats: Within unmutated variant regions lay the reported targets of nearly half of spike-specific TCRs. Recipients of two AZD1222 doses showed rising Spike-specific TCR breadth and depth.

This CDR3 has 13 residues. V was pared by 7 bases and J by 7 bases, with 13 bases between. Looked up from germline, CDR1 is SNHLY and CDR2 is FYNNEI. The assay was immunoSEQ multiplex PCR, and TCRdb's table has in-frame clones only and misses some. The data hold roughly 120,000 clones, with 91% observed a single time. There are a few counts of this clone. Its specificity is unknown. Source: peripheral blood, taken on day 0 of AZD1222 vaccination. The receptor was derived from an adult in good health. The rearrangement links TRBV2 to TRBJ2-2, with D possibly being TRBD2 (5 bases). The CDR3 DNA follows: TGTGCCAGCACCCTCTGGACTCACGGGGAGCTGTTTTTT. Amino acid sequence: CASTLWTHGELFF.